A selection of T cell receptor beta chains follows, all from one sample in a study of vaccination effects on CD4 cells after COVID-19. No antigen has been assigned to these receptors. Profiling relied on immunoSEQ multiplex PCR, and the TCRdb table lists in-frame clones only, not all of them. The sample has 70,000 or so clones; 77% are singletons. Sequencing used CD4+ T cells from PBMCs cultured without peptide, obtained before COVID-19 vaccination. The receptors shown here come from a human donor who received a COVID-19 vaccine. Both conserved end residues are part of each CDR3. The order of the fields is J gene, V gene, clone size, D gene, CDR3 protein, CDR3 DNA. The D gene is left open where the match is weak. The listing skips clone size in some rows; elsewhere it reads once, few, many or a size class.

TRBJ2-5,TRBV7-3,-,-,CASSALGQTQETQYF,TGTGCCAGCAGCGCCCTAGGACAGACCCAAGAGACCCAGTACTTC
TRBJ2-4,TRBV24-1,once,-,CATSPRGGDIQYF,TGTGCCACCAGTCCCAGAGGCGGGGACATTCAGTACTTC
TRBJ1-1,TRBV7-2,-,-,CASSSGRWNTEAFF,TGTGCCAGCAGCTCCGGCAGGTGGAACACTGAAGCTTTCTTT
TRBJ2-5,TRBV12-5,-,-,CASGSIGAGRGYGTQYF,TGTGCTAGTGGTTCGATTGGGGCCGGGCGGGGATACGGGACCCAGTACTTC
TRBJ1-2,TRBV12-5,-,-,CASAENTGIKNNYGYTF,TGTGCTAGTGCCGAAAACACAGGGATCAAGAATAACTATGGCTACACCTTC
TRBJ2-5,TRBV12-3/TRBV12-4,-,-,CASSLFPETQYF,TGTGCCAGCAGTTTATTTCCAGAGACCCAGTACTTC
TRBJ2-1,TRBV18,-,TRBD1,CASSPMGQGYNEQFF,TGTGCCAGCTCACCAATGGGACAGGGGTACAATGAGCAGTTCTTC
TRBJ1-1,TRBV19,-,-,CASSINRNTEAFF,TGTGCCAGTAGTATTAACAGGAACACTGAAGCTTTCTTT
TRBJ1-2,TRBV27,few,TRBD1,CASSDPGQGGDNYGYTF,TGTGCCAGCAGCGACCCGGGACAGGGGGGCGATAACTATGGCTACACCTTC
TRBJ2-1,TRBV28,-,TRBD1,CASTPLGQGNYNEQFF,TGTGCCAGCACCCCGCTTGGACAGGGAAACTACAATGAGCAGTTCTTC
TRBJ2-2,TRBV18,-,-,CASSPPVGELFF,TGTGCCAGCTCACCACCGGTCGGGGAGCTGTTTTTT
TRBJ1-3,TRBV7-3,-,-,CASSPSRPGSSGNTIYF,TGTGCCAGCAGCCCCTCCCGTCCAGGGAGCTCTGGAAACACCATATATTTT
TRBJ1-1,TRBV6-2/TRBV6-3,-,-,CASSYQPNTEAFF,TGTGCCAGCAGTTACCAACCCAACACTGAAGCTTTCTTT
TRBJ1-1,TRBV18,-,-,CASSPPTGVTEAFF,TGTGCCAGCTCACCACCGACAGGCGTAACTGAAGCTTTCTTT
TRBJ1-1,TRBV2,-,TRBD1,CASTTNRGVNTEAFF,TGTGCCAGCACAACGAACAGGGGGGTGAACACTGAAGCTTTCTTT
TRBJ2-3,TRBV7-2,once,-,CASSLVGGDDTQYF,TGTGCCAGCAGCTTAGTAGGCGGGGATGATACGCAGTATTTT
TRBJ1-2,TRBV7-2,-,-,CASSLVGRANYGYTF,TGTGCCAGCAGCTTAGTTGGCAGAGCTAACTATGGCTACACCTTC
TRBJ1-1,TRBV9,-,-,CASRRGNLDSTEAFF,TGTGCCAGCAGGAGGGGTAATCTGGATTCTACTGAAGCTTTCTTT
TRBJ1-5,TRBV6-1,-,TRBD1,CASRENPRQGDQPQHF,TGTGCCAGCAGGGAAAATCCCAGGCAGGGGGATCAGCCCCAGCATTTT
TRBJ1-5,TRBV6-2/TRBV6-3,-,-,CASSYTSNQPQHF,TGTGCCAGCAGTTACACTAGCAATCAGCCCCAGCATTTT
TRBJ1-2,TRBV9,-,TRBD1,CASSVDVQGAGSYTF,TGTGCCAGCAGCGTAGACGTACAGGGGGCCGGAAGCTACACCTTC
TRBJ1-5,TRBV12-3/TRBV12-4,-,-,CASTIVPEPQHF,TGTGCCAGCACCATAGTCCCCGAGCCCCAGCATTTT
TRBJ2-1,TRBV6-5,once,-,CASSVAGANNEQFF,TGTGCCAGCAGCGTGGCGGGGGCCAACAATGAGCAGTTCTTC
TRBJ2-5,TRBV29-1,once,-,CSDMRTYQETQYF,TGCAGCGACATGAGGACGTACCAAGAGACCCAGTACTTC
TRBJ2-5,TRBV5-1,-,TRBD1,CASSATGSSETQYF,TGCGCCAGCAGCGCGACAGGGTCTTCGGAGACCCAGTACTTC
TRBJ2-5,TRBV27,-,-,CASSLATQFYPRTQYF,TGTGCCAGCAGTCTCGCAACCCAGTTCTACCCGAGGACCCAGTACTTC
TRBJ1-3,TRBV29-1,few,TRBD1,CSVTGASGNTIYF,TGCAGCGTCACAGGGGCCTCTGGAAACACCATATATTTT
TRBJ1-5,TRBV19,-,-,CASTMNRQERQPQHF,TGTGCCAGTACCATGAACAGACAGGAGAGGCAGCCCCAGCATTTT
TRBJ2-3,TRBV6-2/TRBV6-3,-,-,CASSYGRGRSTDTQYF,TGTGCCAGCAGTTACGGCCGGGGGAGAAGCACAGATACGCAGTATTTT
TRBJ2-5,TRBV10-3,few,-,CAISDTVGTRRVETQYF,TGTGCCATCAGCGATACGGTAGGAACCCGAAGGGTAGAGACCCAGTACTTC
TRBJ1-2,TRBV19,few,-,CASSFRPNYGYTF,TGTGCCAGTAGTTTCCGACCTAACTATGGCTACACCTTC
TRBJ1-2,TRBV9,-,-,CASSVEPGARENGYTF,TGTGCCAGCAGCGTAGAACCAGGGGCGCGTGAAAATGGCTACACCTTC
TRBJ2-5,TRBV27,-,-,CASSFSGLETQYF,TGTGCCAGCAGTTTTTCTGGGCTGGAGACCCAGTACTTC
TRBJ1-6,TRBV5-1,-,-,CASSLAEGSPLHF,TGCGCCAGCAGTTTAGCAGAGGGCTCACCCCTCCACTTT
TRBJ2-1,TRBV21-1,-,-,CASSARGQGGYNEQFF,TGTGCCAGCAGCGCCCGGGGACAGGGCGGGTACAATGAGCAGTTCTTC
TRBJ1-3,TRBV24-1,-,-,CATSDVPPPLSGNTIYF,TGTGCCACCAGTGATGTACCACCCCCCCTCTCTGGAAACACCATATATTTT
TRBJ1-4,TRBV6-6,-,TRBD1,CASRNQGGNEKLFF,TGTGCCAGCCGGAACCAGGGGGGTAATGAAAAACTGTTTTTT
TRBJ1-5,TRBV2,few,-,CASRGGAAPHF,TGTGCCAGCAGGGGGGGAGCGGCTCCGCATTTT
TRBJ2-2,TRBV3-1/TRBV3-2,-,TRBD2,CASSQDPQTSGGELFF,TGTGCCAGCAGCCAAGACCCCCAAACTAGCGGCGGGGAGCTGTTTTTT
TRBJ1-6,TRBV12-5,-,-,CASGPDRINSPLHF,TGTGCTAGTGGTCCTGACAGGATAAATTCACCCCTCCACTTT
TRBJ2-4,TRBV5-8,-,-,CASSEGYENIQYF,TGTGCCAGCTCGGAGGGATACGAAAACATTCAGTACTTC
TRBJ1-6,TRBV5-4,few,-,CASSFVRDNSPLHF,TGTGCCAGCAGCTTCGTCCGGGATAATTCACCCCTCCACTTT
TRBJ1-3,TRBV5-4,-,-,CASSLAGYNTIYF,TGTGCCAGCAGCTTGGCAGGGTACAACACCATATATTTT
TRBJ2-5,TRBV5-4,-,-,CASSFAGAEETQYF,TGTGCCAGCAGCTTCGCGGGGGCCGAGGAGACCCAGTACTTC
TRBJ1-6,TRBV7-9,-,-,CASSFRRLFRDSPLHF,TGTGCCAGCAGCTTCCGAAGACTCTTCCGGGATTCACCCCTCCACTTT
TRBJ2-2,TRBV10-1,-,TRBD2,CASSELGRGNTGELFF,TGCGCCAGCAGTGAGCTTGGGAGGGGGAACACCGGGGAGCTGTTTTTT